This TCR beta chain came from a study of shared clonotypes between healthy human individuals. With 2 bases clipped from V and 7 bases from J, the junction kept 15 bases outside the gene matches. The CDR3 contains 20 residues. In germline, CDR1 is SGHNT, CDR2 YYREEE (reference sequence). Generated by immunoSEQ multiplex PCR, the TCRdb table keeps only in-frame clones and is missing some. The sample shows 2,500,000 or so clones, roughly 93% of them seen only once. V and J are TRBV5-4 and TRBJ2-1, with TRBD2 matching 16 bases. The sequenced material came from naive CD4+ T cells from PBMCs. Subset noted: CD45RA+ positively selected. The receptor comes from a man aged 18 to 30 in good health. Some clones in this sample may be carry-over from other donors' samples. CDR3 amino acids: CASSLIHPGLAGGPLNEQFF. The CDR3 DNA reads TGTGCCAGCAGCTTAATCCACCCGGGACTAGCGGGAGGGCCCCTTAATGAGCAGTTCTTC.